Presented here are 6 T cell receptor beta chains from one specimen sequenced in a study of blood T cells in healthy people across ages. Sample-barcoded 5' priming and a J-beta primer mix drove a second PCR of 7 to 11 cycles. MiXCR, applied by TCRdb to the 5' RACE reads, yields one record per CDR3 protein. The sample includes around 320,000 distinct CDR3 sequences, 25% to 30% of them seen just once. Sequenced sample: blood. These receptors were obtained from a woman in her sixties or seventies in good health.

This sequence joins TRBV5-6 and TRBJ1-2, with a weak D call TRBD1 (5 bases). V was pared by 2 bases and J by 4 bases, with 12 bases between. There are 14 residues in the CDR3. Germline loops: CDR1 SGHDT, CDR2 YYEEEE. CDR3 region: CASSFGTGGYGYTF. The CDR3 DNA reads TGTGCCAGCAGCTTTGGGACGGGAGGCTATGGCTACACCTTC.

This clonotype was seen a handful of times. At one end, the junction sequence differs from germline, possibly due to a read error. V usage is TRBV20-1 and J usage is TRBJ2-5, with TRBD2 identical over 9 bases. The J call may be in error: the DNA end matches TRBJ2-1 better. Germline V CDR1 and CDR2: DFQATT, SNEGSKA (reference sequence). The CDR3 runs 16 residues. This CDR3 is CGARDQSGRNPNEQFF. The CDR3 DNA is TGCGGTGCTAGAGATCAAAGCGGGAGGAATCCGAATGAGCAGTTCTTC.

This clonotype has more than one count but fewer than ten. This chain joins TRBV9 and TRBJ1-1; tentatively, D is TRBD1 (6 bases). Between the trimmed V and J ends, which lost 2 bases and 1 base, there was a span of 9 bases. The CDR3 length is 14 residues. CDR1 is SGDLS and CDR2 is YYNGEE in the germline V gene. The CDR3 bases are TGTGCCAGCAGCGTGCAGGGGACGAACACTGAAGCTTTCTTT. This encodes CASSVQGTNTEAFF.

Notes on this clonotype: It is likely a read error, because the conserved phenylalanine at the end of the CDR3 is missing. The DNA is left out, because the CDR3 cannot be placed on it with certainty; the CDR3 is given as TCRdb lists it. The chain recombines TRBV20-1 with TRBJ2-7. Per germline, CDR1 DFQATT and CDR2 SNEGSKA (reference sequence). 15 amino acids form the CDR3, both terminal residues included. Here the CDR3 reads CSAAGFPRTTDTQYL.

This clonotype has only a few counts. J is TRBJ2-2 and V is TRBV4-1, with 9 bases fitting TRBD2. This CDR3 has 15 amino acids. Unmatched junction bases numbered 5, after V lost 3 bases and J lost 6 bases. Germline values: CDR1 MGHRA, CDR2 YSYEKL. DNA of the CDR3: TGCGCCAGCAGCCAGGTCGGCGGGAGGGCCGGGGAGCTGTTTTTT. Its protein is CASSQVGGRAGELFF.

This clonotype was counted between two and nine times. The V and J genes are TRBV9 and TRBJ2-7; D is undetermined. Trimming pared 0 bases from V and 4 bases from J, leaving 17 bases between. In germline, CDR1 is SGDLS, CDR2 YYNGEE. This CDR3 spans 16 amino acids. The CDR3 DNA reads as TGTGCCAGCAGCGTAGCGGCAGGTTCTGTGGCTTACGAGCAGTACTTC. As protein: CASSVAAGSVAYEQYF.